The 2 T cell receptor beta chains presented below share a single source sample, sequenced in a study of monozygotic twins with inflammatory bowel disease. From the 5' RACE reads, TCRdb lists one entry per CDR3 protein and no DNA. This sample's table has around 380,000 distinct CDR3 sequences. The sequenced material came from blood. Receptors originate from a human donor with ulcerative colitis or Crohn's disease, or a healthy co-twin of an affected twin (not recorded which).

The chain links TRBV5-6 to TRBJ1-5; TCRdb's assignment of TRBD1 cannot be checked, as there is no DNA. This CDR3 spans 15 amino acids. CDR1 is SGHDT, CDR2 YYEEEE, per germline. The CDR3 spells CASSLGGGVDQPQHF.

V is TRBV5-1 and J is TRBJ2-1; TCRdb outputs TRBD2, but without DNA this stays unchecked. The CDR3 sequence is 13 residues long. Germline values: CDR1 SGHRS, CDR2 YFSETQ. The CDR3 here is CASSLVGSHEQFF.